This TCR beta chain was sequenced in a study of shared clonotypes between healthy human individuals. With respect to this clone: No antigen is known for it. A read error may produce the germline difference seen at one junction end.

CDR1 is SGHVS, CDR2 FNYEAQ, per germline. The CDR3 loop spans 12 amino acids. TCRdb keeps only in-frame clones here, not all; method: immunoSEQ multiplex PCR. The sample holds around 2.1 million clones; approximately 96% are singletons and the top ten take roughly 0.13%. Overall study results and limits: Collection of samples was limited to blood; tissue repertoires likely differ. Clonotype sharing levels among donors were expected to vary with sequencing depth.

This clonotype was sampled from a man aged 18 to 29 in good health. Sequenced sample: naive CD4+ T cells sorted from blood. As to subset: CD45RA+ positively selected. The rearrangement joins TRBV7-6 to TRBJ2-5, with no clear D. CDR3 protein: CASRLDSETQYF. CDR3 in DNA: TGTGCCAGCAGATTAGACTCGGAGACCCAGTACTTC.